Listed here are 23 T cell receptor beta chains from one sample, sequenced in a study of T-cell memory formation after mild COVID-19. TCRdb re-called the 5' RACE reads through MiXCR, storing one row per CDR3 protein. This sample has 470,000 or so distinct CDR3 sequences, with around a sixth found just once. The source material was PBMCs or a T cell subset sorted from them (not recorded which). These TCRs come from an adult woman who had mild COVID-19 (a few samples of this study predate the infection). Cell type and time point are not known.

CDR3 amino acids: CASSGKGLAGETQYF. The CDR3 nucleotides are TGTGCCAGCAGCGGGAAGGGACTAGCGGGAGAGACCCAGTACTTC. The chain couples TRBV7-2 to TRBJ2-5; 12 bases map to TRBD2. CDR1 is SGHTA and CDR2 is FQGNSA in the germline V gene. The V and J ends lost 5 bases and 4 bases, in that order; junction bases with no gene match: 5. This CDR3 comprises 15 residues.

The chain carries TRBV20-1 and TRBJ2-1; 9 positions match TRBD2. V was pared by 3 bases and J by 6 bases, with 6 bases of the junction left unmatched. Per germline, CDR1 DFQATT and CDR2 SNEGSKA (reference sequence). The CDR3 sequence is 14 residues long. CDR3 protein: CSASKASGVNEQFF. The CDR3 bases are TGCAGTGCTAGCAAGGCTAGCGGGGTCAATGAGCAGTTCTTC.

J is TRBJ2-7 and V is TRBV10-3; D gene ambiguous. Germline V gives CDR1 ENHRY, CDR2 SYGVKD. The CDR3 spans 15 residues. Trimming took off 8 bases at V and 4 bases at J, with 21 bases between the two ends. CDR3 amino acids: CAIQSATQPTYEQYF. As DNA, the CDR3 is TGTGCCATCCAGTCCGCGACACAGCCAACATACGAGCAGTACTTC.

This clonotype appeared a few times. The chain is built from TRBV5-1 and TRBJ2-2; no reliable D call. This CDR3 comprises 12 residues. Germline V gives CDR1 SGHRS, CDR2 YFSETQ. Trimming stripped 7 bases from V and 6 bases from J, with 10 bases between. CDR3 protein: CASQHSPGELFF. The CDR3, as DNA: TGCGCCAGCCAACATAGTCCCGGGGAGCTGTTTTTT.

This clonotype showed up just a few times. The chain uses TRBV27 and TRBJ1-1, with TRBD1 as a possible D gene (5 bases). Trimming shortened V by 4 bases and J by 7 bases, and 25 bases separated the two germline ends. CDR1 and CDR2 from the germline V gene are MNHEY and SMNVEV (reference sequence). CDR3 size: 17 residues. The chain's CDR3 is CASSSLDMGPLEGEAFF. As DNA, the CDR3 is TGTGCCAGCAGTTCCCTGGACATGGGGCCTTTGGAAGGTGAAGCTTTCTTT.

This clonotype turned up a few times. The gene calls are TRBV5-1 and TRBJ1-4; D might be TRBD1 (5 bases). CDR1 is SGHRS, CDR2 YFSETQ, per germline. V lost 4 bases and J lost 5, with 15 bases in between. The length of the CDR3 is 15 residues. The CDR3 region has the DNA TGCGCCAGCAGCCGCCGGGACGGGAAAAATGAAAAACTGTTTTTT. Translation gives CASSRRDGKNEKLFF.

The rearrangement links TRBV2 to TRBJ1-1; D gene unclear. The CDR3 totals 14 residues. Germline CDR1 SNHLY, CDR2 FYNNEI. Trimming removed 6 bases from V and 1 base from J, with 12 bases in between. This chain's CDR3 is CASRLRTGNTEAFF. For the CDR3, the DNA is TGTGCCAGCAGACTAAGGACGGGGAACACTGAAGCTTTCTTT.

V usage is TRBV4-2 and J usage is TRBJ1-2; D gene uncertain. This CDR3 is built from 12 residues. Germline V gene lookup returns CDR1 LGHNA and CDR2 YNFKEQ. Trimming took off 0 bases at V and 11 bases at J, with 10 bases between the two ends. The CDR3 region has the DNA TGTGCCAGCAGCCAAGATTGGTCGGCTTACACCTTC. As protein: CASSQDWSAYTF.

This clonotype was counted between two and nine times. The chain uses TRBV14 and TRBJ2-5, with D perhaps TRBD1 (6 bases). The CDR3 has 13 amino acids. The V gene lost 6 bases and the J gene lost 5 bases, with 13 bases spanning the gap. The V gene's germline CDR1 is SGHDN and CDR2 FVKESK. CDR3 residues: CASRQGTRETQYF. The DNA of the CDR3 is TGTGCCAGCAGACAGGGCACCCGGGAGACCCAGTACTTC.

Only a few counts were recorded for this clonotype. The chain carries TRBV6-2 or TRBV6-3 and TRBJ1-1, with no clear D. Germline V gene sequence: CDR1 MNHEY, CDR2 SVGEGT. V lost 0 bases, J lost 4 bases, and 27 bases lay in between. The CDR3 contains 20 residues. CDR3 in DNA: TGTGCCAGCAGTTACTCGGTCGTCCCCGACGAAATAAATTGGGGCACTGAAGCTTTCTTT. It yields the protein CASSYSVVPDEINWGTEAFF.

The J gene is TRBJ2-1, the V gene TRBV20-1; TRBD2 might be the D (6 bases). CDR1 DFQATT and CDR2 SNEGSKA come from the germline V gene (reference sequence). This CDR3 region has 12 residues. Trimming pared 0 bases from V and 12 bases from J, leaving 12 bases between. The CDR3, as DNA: TGCAGTGCTAGAGATCCACTAGCTTGGCAGTTCTTC. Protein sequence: CSARDPLAWQFF.

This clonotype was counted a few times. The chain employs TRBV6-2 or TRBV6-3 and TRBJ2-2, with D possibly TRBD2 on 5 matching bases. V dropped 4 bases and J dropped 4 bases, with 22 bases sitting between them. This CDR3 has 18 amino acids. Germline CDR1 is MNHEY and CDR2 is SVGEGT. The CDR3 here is CASSSLSSGIAITGELFF. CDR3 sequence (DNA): TGTGCCAGCAGTTCGCTCTCTTCCGGGATCGCAATCACCGGGGAGCTGTTTTTT.

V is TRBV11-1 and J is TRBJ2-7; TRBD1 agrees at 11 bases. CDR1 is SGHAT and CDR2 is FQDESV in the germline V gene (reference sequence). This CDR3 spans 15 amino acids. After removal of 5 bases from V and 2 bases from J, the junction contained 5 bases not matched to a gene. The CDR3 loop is CASSAGQGVAYEQYF. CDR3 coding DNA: TGTGCCAGCAGCGCGGGACAGGGGGTTGCCTACGAGCAGTACTTC.

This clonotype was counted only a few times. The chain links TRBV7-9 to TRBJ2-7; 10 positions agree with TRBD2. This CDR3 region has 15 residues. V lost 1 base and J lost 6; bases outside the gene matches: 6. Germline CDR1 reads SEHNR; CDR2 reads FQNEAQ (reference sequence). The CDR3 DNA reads TGTGCCAGCAGCTTAGAGGGTCTAGCGGGAGCCGAGCAGTACTTC. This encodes CASSLEGLAGAEQYF.

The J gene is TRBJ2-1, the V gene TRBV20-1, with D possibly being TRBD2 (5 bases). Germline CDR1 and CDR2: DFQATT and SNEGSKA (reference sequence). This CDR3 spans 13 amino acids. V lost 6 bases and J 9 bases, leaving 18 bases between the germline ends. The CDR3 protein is CSASPAPSGEQFF. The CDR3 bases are TGCAGTGCATCTCCAGCTCCCAGCGGTGAGCAGTTCTTC.

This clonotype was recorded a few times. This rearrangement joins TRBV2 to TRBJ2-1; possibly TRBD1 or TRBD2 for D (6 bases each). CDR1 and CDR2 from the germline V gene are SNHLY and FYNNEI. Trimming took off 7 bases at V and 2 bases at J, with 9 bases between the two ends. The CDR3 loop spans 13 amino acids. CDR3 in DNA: TGTGCCAGCACCCGGGGGCCCTACAATGAGCAGTTCTTC. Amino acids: CASTRGPYNEQFF.

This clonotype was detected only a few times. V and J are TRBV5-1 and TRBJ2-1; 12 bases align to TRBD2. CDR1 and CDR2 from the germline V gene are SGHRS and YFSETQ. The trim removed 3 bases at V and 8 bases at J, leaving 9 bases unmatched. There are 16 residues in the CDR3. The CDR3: CASSSSSGGAGYEQFF. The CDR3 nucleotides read TGCGCCAGCAGCTCGTCTAGCGGGGGGGCCGGGTATGAGCAGTTCTTC. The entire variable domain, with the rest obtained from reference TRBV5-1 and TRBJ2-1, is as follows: KAGVTQTPRYLIKTRGQQVTLSCSPISGHRSVSWYQQTPGQGLQFLFEYFSETQRNKGNFPGRFSGRQFSNSRSEMNVSTLELGDSALYLCASSSSSGGAGYEQFFGPGTRLTVL.

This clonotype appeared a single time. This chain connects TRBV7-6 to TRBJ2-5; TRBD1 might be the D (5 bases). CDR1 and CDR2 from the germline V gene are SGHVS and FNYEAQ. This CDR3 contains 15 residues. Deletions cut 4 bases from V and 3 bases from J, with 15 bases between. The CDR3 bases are TGTGCCAGCAGCTCCCAAGACAGTCCCGAAGAGACCCAGTACTTC. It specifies CASSSQDSPEETQYF.

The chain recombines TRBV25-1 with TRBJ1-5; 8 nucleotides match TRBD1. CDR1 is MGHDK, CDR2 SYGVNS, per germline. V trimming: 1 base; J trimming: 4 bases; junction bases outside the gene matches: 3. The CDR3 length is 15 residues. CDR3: CASSESTGGNQPQHF. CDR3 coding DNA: TGTGCCAGCAGTGAATCAACAGGGGGTAATCAGCCCCAGCATTTT.

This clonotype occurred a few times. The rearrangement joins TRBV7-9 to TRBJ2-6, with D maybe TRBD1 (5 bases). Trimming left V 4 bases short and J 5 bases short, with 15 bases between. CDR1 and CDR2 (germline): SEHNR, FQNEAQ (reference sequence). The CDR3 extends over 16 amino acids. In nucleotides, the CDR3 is TGTGCCAGCAGCTCTGCGACGACAGCCCGGGCCAACGTCCTGACTTTC. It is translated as CASSSATTARANVLTF.

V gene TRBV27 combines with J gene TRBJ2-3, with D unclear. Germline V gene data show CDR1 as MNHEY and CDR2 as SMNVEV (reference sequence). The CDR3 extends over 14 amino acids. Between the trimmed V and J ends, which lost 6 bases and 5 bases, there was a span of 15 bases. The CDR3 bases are TGTGCCAGCAGGGGGTTCAGTGGGTTAGATACGCAGTATTTT. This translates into CASRGFSGLDTQYF.

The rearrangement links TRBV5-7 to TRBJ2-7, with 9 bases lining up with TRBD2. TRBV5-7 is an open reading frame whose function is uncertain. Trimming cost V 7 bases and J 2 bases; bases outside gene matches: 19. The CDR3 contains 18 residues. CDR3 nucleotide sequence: TGTGCCAGCGTCCTTCGGGTAGCGGGAGACTTCTGGCCCTACGAGCAGTACTTC. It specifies CASVLRVAGDFWPYEQYF.

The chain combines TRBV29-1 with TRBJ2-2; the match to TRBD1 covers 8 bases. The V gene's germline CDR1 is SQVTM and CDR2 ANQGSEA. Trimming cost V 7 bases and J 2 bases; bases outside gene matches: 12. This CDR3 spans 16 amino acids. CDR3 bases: TGCAGCGCGATGCCGGACAGGGAGGCAAACACCGGGGAGCTGTTTTTT. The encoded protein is CSAMPDREANTGELFF.